This TCR beta chain was obtained from a study of cytomegalovirus exposure and HLA in healthy donors. Primers included in the PCR were 60 Vbeta and 13 Jbeta primers. Data came from immunoSEQ multiplex PCR; TCRdb stores just in-frame clones and leaves some out. The listing records 100,000 to 150,000 clones. The study's findings and limits: Later analysis demonstrated an association between a missense DCLRE1C variant and TCR beta V- and J-gene trimming. The number of N-insertions in an Asian-associated ancestry cluster was reportedly below the 666-donor mean in a later analysis.

On this clone itself: Its matching antigen is unknown.

Germline CDR1 MNHNY, CDR2 SVGAGI (reference sequence). The ends were cut back, 6 bases at V and 3 bases at J, with 9 bases in the middle. The CDR3 is 12 residues long. The rearrangement uses TRBV6-6 and TRBJ2-7; D is perhaps TRBD1 (5 bases). The receptor was isolated from a woman between 40 and 55 years old in good health and CMV-seropositive. Sequencing was carried out using PBMCs. The CDR3 DNA sequence: TGTGCCAGCAGCCACGACAGCTACGAGCAGTACTTC. This encodes CASSHDSYEQYF.